This TCR beta chain was identified in a study of identical twins. Findings and limits, study-wide: Models came in too low on out-of-frame TCR alpha sharing in monozygotic twins.

Healthy Caucasian donors formed the entire cohort. J was trimmed by 2 bases and V by 3 bases; bases with no gene match: 4. CDR3 length equals 15 residues. This clonotype has ten or more counts. Antigen unknown. A universal primer site was created by template switching, with the cDNA bearing unique molecular identifiers. TCRdb called the 5' RACE reads again in MiXCR, with one record for every CDR3 protein. The table includes around 530,000 distinct CDR3 sequences, approximately 16% detected once. The sample also formed part of further work on yellow fever vaccine responses in identical twins.

This chain connects TRBV12-3 or TRBV12-4 to TRBJ2-7, with 10 bases matching TRBD1. Sequencing used CD4+ T cells sorted from blood. The TCR was taken from a woman aged 18-29 years in good health. The CDR3 region is CASSFGQGGTYEQYF. DNA of the CDR3: TGTGCCAGCAGTTTCGGACAGGGGGGTACCTACGAGCAGTACTTC.